These 30 T cell receptor beta chains were sequenced from one sample in a study of blood T cell repertoires in COVID-19. The data were produced by immunoSEQ multiplex PCR, yet TCRdb's version contains in-frame clones alone and is incomplete. This table has roughly 180,000 clones, roughly 88% appearing once. Sequenced: peripheral blood. Receptors were obtained from a woman aged 40 to 49 with COVID-19, enrolled during active disease.

The gene calls are TRBV6-5 and TRBJ1-2; 8 bases are shared with TRBD1. CDR1 and CDR2 from the germline V gene are MNHEY and SVGAGI. The CDR3 extends over 11 amino acids. With 7 bases clipped from V and 8 bases from J, the junction kept 3 bases outside the gene matches. The CDR3 coding sequence is TGTGCCAGCAACGGACAGGGAGGCTACACCTTC. This codes for CASNGQGGYTF.

V gene TRBV5-1 combines with J gene TRBJ2-1; no clear D gene. The V end lost 3 bases, the J end lost 9 bases, and 16 bases lay between the germline ends. The CDR3 runs 14 residues. Germline V CDR1 and CDR2: SGHRS, YFSETQ. CDR3 amino acids: CASSSYRVVSEQFF. CDR3 bases: TGCGCCAGCAGCTCCTACCGGGTTGTGAGTGAGCAGTTCTTC. Full variable domain (remainder filled in from reference TRBV5-1 and TRBJ2-1): KAGVTQTPRYLIKTRGQQVTLSCSPISGHRSVSWYQQTPGQGLQFLFEYFSETQRNKGNFPGRFSGRQFSNSRSEMNVSTLELGDSALYLCASSSYRVVSEQFFGPGTRLTVL.

CDR3 in DNA: TGCGCCAGCAGCCAAGTCTGGGGGTCGGGGACAGGTGACGAAAAACTGTTTTTT. Its translation is CASSQVWGSGTGDEKLFF. The rearrangement uses TRBV4-1 and TRBJ1-4, with 8 bases that match TRBD1. The V gene's germline CDR1 is MGHRA and CDR2 YSYEKL. The junction had 15 bases not matched to a gene; V was cut back by 1 base and J by 8 bases. The length of the CDR3 is 18 residues.

The chain is built from TRBV5-1 and TRBJ2-7, with TRBD1 matching over 9 bases. CDR1 and CDR2 (germline): SGHRS, YFSETQ. Losses at the gene ends were 2 bases for V and 1 base for J; bases not matched to a gene: 7. The length of the CDR3 is 16 residues. The CDR3 sequence is CASSFPRDRASYEQYF. CDR3 bases: TGCGCCAGCAGCTTTCCTCGGGACAGGGCGTCCTACGAGCAGTACTTC.

The chain recombines TRBV10-3 with TRBJ2-7; 12 nucleotides line up with TRBD2. This CDR3 spans 16 amino acids. With V trimmed by 7 bases and J by 3 bases, 10 bases remained unmatched. CDR1 is ENHRY, CDR2 SYGVKD, per germline. For the CDR3, the DNA is TGTGCCATCACTTTTAGGACTAGCGGGAAGAGCTACGAGCAGTACTTC. Amino acid sequence: CAITFRTSGKSYEQYF.

The V call is TRBV11-2, the J call TRBJ2-2; 8 nucleotides align to TRBD2. This CDR3 is 18 amino acids long. Per germline, CDR1 SGHAT and CDR2 FQNNGV. V was pared by 7 bases and J by 6 bases, with 19 bases of the junction left unmatched. CDR3 nucleotide sequence: TGTGCCAGCACCCCGAGAACGGGAGGGTTACCGGGGGCCGGGGAGCTGTTTTTT. It codes for CASTPRTGGLPGAGELFF.

V is TRBV11-3 and J is TRBJ2-2, with D hard to call. From germline, CDR1 is SGHNT and CDR2 YENEEA. This CDR3 has 12 amino acids. The V end was cut by 1 base, the J end by 7 bases, with 4 bases between. CDR3 coding DNA: TGTGCCAGCAGCTTAGTTCTCGGGGAGCTGTTTTTT. Translated: CASSLVLGELFF.

The V call is TRBV13, the J call TRBJ1-1; D gene unclear. The germline V gene encodes CDR1 PRHDT and CDR2 FYEKMQ (reference sequence). The V gene lost 4 bases and the J gene lost 11 bases, with 20 bases spanning the gap. The CDR3 is made up of 14 amino acids. CDR3 sequence: CASSSTLRELEAFF. The CDR3 DNA is TGTGCCAGCAGCTCAACACTCCGGGAGCTAGAGGCTTTCTTT.

The V gene is TRBV4-1, the J gene TRBJ1-1, with 9 nucleotides matching TRBD1. Germline values: CDR1 MGHRA, CDR2 YSYEKL. This CDR3 spans 17 amino acids. After removal of 6 bases from V and 7 bases from J, the junction contained 18 bases not matched to a gene. CDR3 loop: CASRKPGQGLSSVEAFF. CDR3 coding DNA: TGCGCCAGCAGGAAACCGGGACAGGGTCTAAGTAGCGTTGAAGCTTTCTTT.

This chain connects TRBV18 to TRBJ1-2, with 12 bases aligning to TRBD1. Looked up from germline, CDR1 is KGHSH and CDR2 is LQKENI. The length of the CDR3 is 18 residues. Trimming cost V 2 bases and J 5 bases; bases outside gene matches: 12. CDR3 in amino acids: CASSPILFRDRGQYGYTF. The DNA of the CDR3 is TGTGCCAGCTCACCAATTCTCTTCCGGGACAGGGGGCAATATGGCTACACCTTC.

The gene calls are TRBV6-5 and TRBJ1-6; 9 bases fit TRBD1. J lost 14 bases, V lost 6 bases, and 14 bases had no gene match. CDR3 length: 15 residues. Looked up from germline, CDR1 is MNHEY and CDR2 is SVGAGI. The CDR3 DNA reads TGTGCCAGCAGGGAGGACAGGGGAGACAAGAGTGCCCTCCACTTT. It codes for CASREDRGDKSALHF.

This clone was counted a single time. The rearrangement joins TRBV6-4 to TRBJ2-5; no definite D call. Per germline, CDR1 MRHNA and CDR2 SNTAGT. V was pared by 3 bases and J by 1 base, with 6 bases between. The CDR3 contains 13 residues. CDR3 DNA: TGTGCCAGCAGTGAAGACTTCCAAGAGACCCAGTACTTC. This sequence encodes CASSEDFQETQYF.

The chain recombines TRBV6-4 with TRBJ2-7; D is uncertain. This CDR3 has 14 amino acids. Germline V gives CDR1 MRHNA, CDR2 SNTAGT. Trimming removed 4 bases at V and 3 bases at J, with 13 bases between. For the CDR3, the DNA is TGTGCCAGCAGTGCCCTACCCGGCGGCTACGAGCAGTACTTC. Protein sequence: CASSALPGGYEQYF.

The rearrangement uses TRBV7-9 and TRBJ1-3; D may be TRBD1 (5 bases). Trimming removed 1 base from V and 2 bases from J, with 9 bases in between. This CDR3 contains 15 residues. The germline V gene has CDR1 SEHNR and CDR2 FQNEAQ (reference sequence). The CDR3 protein is CASSLDAGTGNTIYF. The CDR3 coding sequence is TGTGCCAGCAGCTTAGATGCAGGGACTGGAAACACCATATATTTT.

This clone was observed a handful of times. The rearrangement links TRBV5-4 to TRBJ1-3, with no clear D. V lost 0 bases, J lost 4 bases, and 8 bases lay in between. CDR3 size: 14 residues. The V gene's germline CDR1 is SGHNT and CDR2 YYREEE (reference sequence). This chain's CDR3 is CASSLGARGNTIYF. The CDR3 DNA reads TGTGCCAGCAGCTTGGGGGCCCGAGGAAACACCATATATTTT.

The CDR3 nucleotides read TGTGCCAGCAGTTTACTGGCTTTAAATGAGCAGTTCTTC. It yields the protein CASSLLALNEQFF. The gene calls are TRBV27 and TRBJ2-1, with D uncertain. Between the trimmed V and J ends, which lost 2 bases and 7 bases, there was a span of 9 bases. The length of the CDR3 is 13 residues. The germline gives CDR1 MNHEY, CDR2 SMNVEV (reference sequence).

CDR3 nucleotides: TGTGCCAGTGGGGACAGGGCGAACACCGGGGAGCTGTTTTTT. Its translation: CASGDRANTGELFF. The chain has TRBV19 and TRBJ2-2; 9 bases align to TRBD1. The CDR3 runs to 14 residues. Germline V lookup: CDR1 LNHDA, CDR2 SQIVND (reference sequence). The V gene end was trimmed by 8 bases and the J gene end by 0 bases; junction bases not matched to a gene: 1. Full variable domain (missing parts from reference TRBV19 and TRBJ2-2): DGGITQSPKYLFRKEGQNVTLSCEQNLNHDAMYWYRQDPGQGLRLIYYSQIVNDFQKGDIAEGYSVSREKKESFPLTVTSAQKNPTAFYLCASGDRANTGELFFGEGSRLTVL.

The rearrangement links TRBV11-2 to TRBJ2-7, with D hard to call. V lost 2 bases and J 5 bases, leaving 16 bases between the germline ends. Per germline, CDR1 SGHAT and CDR2 FQNNGV. The CDR3 extends over 15 amino acids. CDR3 residues: CASSLSDSGRNEQYF. The CDR3 nucleotides are TGTGCCAGCAGCTTATCTGATTCTGGCCGAAACGAGCAGTACTTC. The complete variable domain, with remaining parts taken from reference TRBV11-2 and TRBJ2-7, reads EAGVAQSPRYKIIEKRQSVAFWCNPISGHATLYWYQQILGQGPKLLIQFQNNGVVDDSQLPKDRFSAERLKGVDSTLKIQPAKLEDSAVYLCASSLSDSGRNEQYFGPGTRLTVT.

The CDR3 sequence is CASSPGQGYTEAFF. The DNA for the CDR3 is TGCGCCAGCAGCCCGGGTCAGGGGTACACTGAAGCTTTCTTT. This chain uses TRBV5-1 with TRBJ1-1, with D maybe TRBD1 (6 bases). Trimming removed 4 bases at V and 3 bases at J, with 13 bases between. The CDR3 extends over 14 amino acids. Germline V gene lookup returns CDR1 SGHRS and CDR2 YFSETQ.

This clone appeared a single time. The chain couples TRBV9 to TRBJ2-5; D gene ambiguous. Germline assignment: CDR1 SGDLS and CDR2 YYNGEE. V was clipped by 7 bases and J by 5 bases, with 12 bases between them. This CDR3 region has 12 residues. The CDR3 sequence is CASARLGETQYF. The CDR3, as DNA: TGTGCCAGCGCACGGCTCGGGGAGACCCAGTACTTC.

The chain recombines TRBV12-3 or TRBV12-4 with TRBJ1-2; D is unclear. This CDR3 contains 13 residues. Trimming took off 3 bases at V and 2 bases at J, with 7 bases between the two ends. The CDR3 loop is CASSLKQNYGYTF. The CDR3 DNA reads TGTGCCAGCAGTTTGAAACAGAACTATGGCTACACCTTC.

This chain uses TRBV6-5 with TRBJ2-7, with D maybe TRBD2 (5 bases). From germline, CDR1 is MNHEY and CDR2 SVGAGI. The ends were cut back, 5 bases at V and 4 bases at J, with 12 bases in the middle. CDR3 length equals 13 residues. CDR3 DNA sequence: TGTGCCAGCAGTATCGACAAGCGGTACGAGCAGTACTTC. Its translation: CASSIDKRYEQYF.

This chain connects TRBV6-5 to TRBJ2-2; 9 bases are a match to TRBD1. J was trimmed by 2 bases and V by 2 bases; bases with no gene match: 3. Looked up from germline, CDR1 is MNHEY and CDR2 is SVGAGI. CDR3 size: 16 residues. Here the CDR3 DNA reads TGTGCCAGCAGTTACCCGACAGGGGGAAACACCGGGGAGCTGTTTTTT. The encoded protein is CASSYPTGGNTGELFF.

CDR3 sequence (DNA): TGTGCCAGCTCACCACGCTGGGGGAAGGGGGACACTGAAGCTTTCTTT. This translates into CASSPRWGKGDTEAFF. V gene TRBV18 combines with J gene TRBJ1-1; D may be TRBD1 (6 bases). The germline V and J ends were trimmed by 1 base and 3 bases, with 15 bases remaining between them. Germline-derived CDR1 and CDR2 are KGHSH and LQKENI. The CDR3 length is 16 residues. Combining the CDR3 with reference TRBV18 and TRBJ1-1 gives the whole variable domain NAGVMQNPRHLVRRRGQEARLRCSPMKGHSHVYWYRQLPEEGLKFMVYLQKENIIDESGMPKERFSAEFPKEGPSILRIQQVVRGDSAAYFCASSPRWGKGDTEAFFGQGTRLTVV.

The chain has TRBV5-1 and TRBJ2-2; D call uncertain. This CDR3 has 14 residues. V lost 0 bases and J 5 bases, leaving 8 bases between the germline ends. CDR1 is SGHRS and CDR2 is YFSETQ in the germline V gene. CDR3 sequence: CASSLDSYTGELFF. The DNA of the CDR3 is TGCGCCAGCAGCTTGGACTCCTATACCGGGGAGCTGTTTTTT.

The chain couples TRBV5-5 to TRBJ1-6; D gene unclear. Germline V CDR1 and CDR2: SGHKS, YYEKEE (reference sequence). This CDR3 spans 13 amino acids. Trimming left V 4 bases short and J 7 bases short, with 9 bases between. The CDR3 bases are TGTGCCAGCAGCCGACGGGAAAATTCACCCCTCCACTTT. This translates into CASSRRENSPLHF.

This chain uses TRBV12-3 or TRBV12-4 with TRBJ1-1, with D uncertain. This CDR3 is 12 amino acids long. With 7 bases removed from V and 6 bases from J, the gap between germline ends came to 12 bases. The CDR3 sequence is CASNAYPAEAFF. CDR3 DNA: TGTGCCAGCAACGCCTACCCGGCTGAAGCTTTCTTT.

The chain carries TRBV25-1 and TRBJ2-7; 7 nucleotides line up with TRBD2. This CDR3 spans 17 amino acids. Trimming at V came to 6 bases and at J to 0 bases, leaving 14 bases not matched to a gene. Germline-derived CDR1 and CDR2 are MGHDK and SYGVNS. CDR3 in amino acids: CASRSQRGSLSSYEQYF. The CDR3, as DNA: TGTGCCAGCAGGTCCCAGCGGGGTTCCTTGAGCTCCTACGAGCAGTACTTC.

The chain carries TRBV4-1 and TRBJ1-1; D unclear. Germline values: CDR1 MGHRA, CDR2 YSYEKL. This CDR3 comprises 14 residues. V was pared by 4 bases and J by 0 bases, with 9 bases between. CDR3 amino acids: CASSPGWLNTEAFF. The CDR3 DNA follows: TGCGCCAGCAGCCCCGGGTGGCTGAACACTGAAGCTTTCTTT.

The rearrangement links TRBV28 to TRBJ2-7, with D perhaps TRBD1 (8 bases). V lost 4 bases and J 3 bases, leaving 16 bases between the germline ends. CDR1 and CDR2 (germline): MDHEN, SYDVKM. The CDR3 has 15 amino acids. CDR3 amino acids: CASSYRGRVSYEQYF. As DNA, the CDR3 is TGTGCCAGCAGTTACAGGGGGAGGGTAAGCTACGAGCAGTACTTC.